This TCR beta chain was captured in a study of OX40 agonist ivuxolimab in advanced cancers. Overall study context: The patients received ivuxolimab by intravenous route every 2 weeks at 0.01 to 10 mg/kg.

V gave up 4 bases and J gave up 1 base, with 14 bases separating them. The germline CDR1 and CDR2 sequences are SGDLS and YYNGEE. This CDR3 is built from 15 residues. With respect to this clone: Antigen specificity is unknown.

Study-level points and caveats: Which antigen the expanded peripheral T cells recognized is unknown. Low normalized T-cell clonal expansion was additionally recorded for some nonresponders. With doses of 0.1-3.0 mg/kg, partial responders showed among the lowest clonal expansion.

Measured with immunoSEQ multiplex PCR; TCRdb has only the in-frame clones, and not every one. The table lists over 60,000 clones, roughly 83% of them singletons, with roughly 2.1% in the top ten. The chain couples TRBV9 to TRBJ1-1; D is unresolved. The material sequenced was CD4+ or CD8+ T cells sorted from blood, taken in a trial of the OX40 agonist ivuxolimab. This receptor was taken from an adult with an advanced solid tumor such as melanoma, head and neck, liver or kidney cancer. The CDR3 DNA reads as TGTGCCAGCAGCCCCGGTAGACGGGCGAACACTGAAGCTTTCTTT. Translated, it gives CASSPGRRANTEAFF.